This TCR beta chain was recorded in a study of CD8 T cells in Susac syndrome. With random hexamers, reverse transcription was performed on about 0.5 to 1 ug of RNA. TCRdb re-called the immunoSEQ multiplex PCR reads through MiXCR, storing one row per CDR3 protein. Seen here are about 150,000 distinct CDR3 sequences, 95% to 96% observed once, and the top ten hold around 0.15%. The CDR3 has 14 amino acids. Germline V lookup: CDR1 MNHEY, CDR2 SMNVEV (reference sequence). V lost 4 bases to trimming and J lost 6 bases; unmatched junction nucleotides: 7. The chain joins TRBV27 to TRBJ1-2, with 8 bases matching TRBD1. The sample consisted of CD8+ T cells from PBMCs. The receptor's source is a human donor with multiple sclerosis. CDR3 sequence: CASSSPWTGNGYTF. CDR3 in DNA: TGTGCCAGCAGTTCTCCATGGACAGGGAATGGCTACACCTTC.